This TCR beta chain was identified during a study of T cells in Graves' hyperthyroidism and ophthalmopathy. Background on the study: Any treatment followed the collection of peripheral blood at initial diagnosis.

This CDR3 region has 11 residues. The germline gives CDR1 GTSNPN, CDR2 SVGIG (reference sequence). Trimming removed 1 base from V and 8 bases from J; junction bases left unmatched: 0. From RNA transcripts, TCR beta CDR3 regions were amplified. Using the HTBI primer set, a first-round RT-PCR was run on the TCR CDR3. Each CDR3 protein gets one entry after TCRdb re-called the multiplex PCR reads with MiXCR. In the table there are 370,000 or so distinct CDR3 sequences, roughly 14% of which are singletons. Findings of the study overall: Onset of ophthalmopathy came a median approximately 6.5 months after the model predicted it.

Orbital computed tomography and thyroid ultrasound, together with serum TRAb and thyroxine and clinical symptoms, were used for diagnoses. Preceding any ophthalmopathy symptoms, the blood sample dates from first hyperthyroidism diagnosis. This clonotype was found many times. Its specificity is not known. The specimen was blood. This TCR came from a young man with Graves' hyperthyroidism that later progressed to Graves' ophthalmopathy. The chain uses TRBV30 and TRBJ2-3; 7 nucleotides agree with TRBD1. CDR3 sequence (DNA): TGTGCCTGGAGTGCAGGGGGTACGCAGTATTTT. It encodes CAWSAGGTQYF.